Listed here are 5 T cell receptor beta chains from one sample, sequenced in a study of PD-L1 blockade in urothelial cancer. Libraries were prepared by immunoSEQ multiplex PCR; TCRdb keeps only in-frame clonotypes and omits some of them. The sample yields 43,000 or so clones, 70% to 90% seen once. Specified time point: pretreatment peripheral blood. Sequenced material: PBMCs, taken around atezolizumab (anti-PD-L1) treatment. These receptors all stem from a man in his 60s with urothelial cancer.

The chain has TRBV12-5 and TRBJ1-2; TRBD1 aligns across 9 bases. The CDR3 has 14 amino acids. Per germline, CDR1 LGHNT and CDR2 FRNRAP. Unmatched junction bases numbered 6, after V lost 5 bases and J lost 5 bases. The CDR3 DNA reads TGTGCTAGTGGTCCCGGGACAGGGACATATGGCTACACCTTC. Translating gives CASGPGTGTYGYTF.

The genes are TRBV4-1 and TRBJ1-5, with D maybe TRBD1 (6 bases). This CDR3 has 19 residues. Trimming removed 3 bases from V and 0 bases from J, with 21 bases in between. Germline CDR1 MGHRA, CDR2 YSYEKL. The CDR3 coding sequence is TGCGCCAGCAGCCACTCCTCCCGGACAGTACACTATAGCAATCAGCCCCAGCATTTT. Encoded protein: CASSHSSRTVHYSNQPQHF.

The chain carries TRBV27 and TRBJ1-1; a possible D gene is TRBD1 (6 bases). V shed 4 bases and J shed 1 base, with 13 bases lying between them. The CDR3 extends over 15 amino acids. The germline CDR1 and CDR2 sequences are MNHEY and SMNVEV (reference sequence). CDR3 in amino acids: CASSWTTGGNTEAFF. The CDR3 nucleotides read TGTGCCAGCAGTTGGACGACAGGCGGGAACACTGAAGCTTTCTTT.

The chain couples TRBV6-1 to TRBJ2-5; 7 bases match TRBD1. Losses at the gene ends were 6 bases for V and 8 bases for J; bases not matched to a gene: 15. In germline, CDR1 is MNHNS, CDR2 SASEGT. The CDR3 consists of 15 residues. This chain's CDR3 is CASSPPGQPRGTQYF. The CDR3 DNA follows: TGTGCCAGCAGCCCCCCGGGACAGCCAAGGGGTACCCAGTACTTC.

This clone was seen only once. The chain recombines TRBV28 with TRBJ1-5; 7 bases fit TRBD1. This CDR3 spans 15 amino acids. Germline V gene sequence: CDR1 MDHEN, CDR2 SYDVKM. The junction had 6 bases not matched to a gene; V was cut back by 6 bases and J by 1 base. The CDR3 loop reads CASRTQGQSNQPQHF. The CDR3 coding sequence is TGTGCCAGCAGGACCCAGGGACAGAGCAATCAGCCCCAGCATTTT.